This T cell receptor (beta chain) was captured in a study of cytomegalovirus exposure and HLA in healthy donors. The CDR3 totals 15 residues. The germline V gene has CDR1 LGHNA and CDR2 YSLEER. V shed 0 bases and J shed 6 bases, with 14 bases lying between them. The PCR used 60 Vbeta and 13 Jbeta primers. Using immunoSEQ multiplex PCR, the repertoire was profiled, and TCRdb retains in-frame clones only, with some absent. This table has around 110,000 clones, approximately 79% appearing once. Sequences were obtained from PBMCs. This TCR derives from a woman aged 40 to 49 in good health and CMV-seropositive. V and J are TRBV4-3 and TRBJ1-1, with a tentative D call TRBD1 (5 bases). The CDR3 is CASSQDLRVGSEAFF. Here the CDR3 DNA reads TGCGCCAGCAGCCAAGATCTCAGGGTAGGTTCTGAAGCTTTCTTT.